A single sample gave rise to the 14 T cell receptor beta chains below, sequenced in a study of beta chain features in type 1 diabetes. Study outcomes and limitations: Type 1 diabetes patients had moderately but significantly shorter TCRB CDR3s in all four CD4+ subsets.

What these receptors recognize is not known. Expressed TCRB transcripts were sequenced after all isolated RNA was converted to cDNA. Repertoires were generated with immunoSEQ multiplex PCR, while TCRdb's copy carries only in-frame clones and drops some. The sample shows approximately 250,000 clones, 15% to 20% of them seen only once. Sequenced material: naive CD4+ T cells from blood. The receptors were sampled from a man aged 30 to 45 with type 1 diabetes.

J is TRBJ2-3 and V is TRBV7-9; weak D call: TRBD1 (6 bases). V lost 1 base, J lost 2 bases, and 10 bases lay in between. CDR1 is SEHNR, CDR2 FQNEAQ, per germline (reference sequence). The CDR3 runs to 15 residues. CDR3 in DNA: TGTGCCAGCAGCTTAGGGACAGCGACCACAGATACGCAGTATTTT. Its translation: CASSLGTATTDTQYF. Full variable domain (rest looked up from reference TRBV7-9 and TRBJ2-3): DTGVSQNPRHKITKRGQNVTFRCDPISEHNRLYWYRQTLGQGPEFLTYFQNEAQLEKSRLLSDRFSAERPKGSFSTLEIQRTEQGDSAMYLCASSLGTATTDTQYFGPGTRLTVL.

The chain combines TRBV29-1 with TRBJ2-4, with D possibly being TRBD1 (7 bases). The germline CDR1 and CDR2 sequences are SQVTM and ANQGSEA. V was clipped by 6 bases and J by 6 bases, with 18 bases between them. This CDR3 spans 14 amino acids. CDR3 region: CSVAVAQGGNIQYF. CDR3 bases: TGCAGCGTCGCCGTAGCCCAGGGGGGAAACATTCAGTACTTC.

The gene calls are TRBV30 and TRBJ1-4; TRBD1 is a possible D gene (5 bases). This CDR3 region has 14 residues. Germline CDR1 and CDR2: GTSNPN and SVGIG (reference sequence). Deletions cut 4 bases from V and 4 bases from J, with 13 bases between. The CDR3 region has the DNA TGTGCCTGGACCACGGGGGGAAGTAATGAAAAACTGTTTTTT. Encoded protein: CAWTTGGSNEKLFF. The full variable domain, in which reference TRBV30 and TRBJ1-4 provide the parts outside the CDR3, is SQTIHQWPATLVQPVGSPLSLECTVEGTSNPNLYWYRQAAGRGLQLLFYSVGIGQISSEVPQNLSASRPQDRQFILSSKKLLLSDSGFYLCAWTTGGSNEKLFFGSGTQLSVL.

The CDR3 sequence: CASTPDGSGEQYF. Here the CDR3 DNA reads TGTGCCAGCACCCCTGACGGAAGTGGCGAGCAGTACTTC. This sequence joins TRBV7-9 and TRBJ2-7; D is undetermined. The germline V gene has CDR1 SEHNR and CDR2 FQNEAQ (reference sequence). The CDR3 has 13 amino acids. Deletions cut 7 bases from V and 6 bases from J, with 16 bases between.

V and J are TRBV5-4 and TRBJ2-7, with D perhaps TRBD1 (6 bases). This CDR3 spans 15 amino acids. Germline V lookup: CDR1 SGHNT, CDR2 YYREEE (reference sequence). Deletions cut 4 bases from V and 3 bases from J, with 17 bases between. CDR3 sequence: CASSPGTGQYYEQYF. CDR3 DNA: TGTGCCAGCAGCCCCGGGACCGGACAGTACTACGAGCAGTACTTC.

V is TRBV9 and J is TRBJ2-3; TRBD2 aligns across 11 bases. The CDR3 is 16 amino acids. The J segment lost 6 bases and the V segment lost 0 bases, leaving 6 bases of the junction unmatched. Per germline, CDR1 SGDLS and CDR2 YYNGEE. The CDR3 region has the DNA TGTGCCAGCAGCGTAGTACTAGCGGGAGCCCCTGATACGCAGTATTTT. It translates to CASSVVLAGAPDTQYF.

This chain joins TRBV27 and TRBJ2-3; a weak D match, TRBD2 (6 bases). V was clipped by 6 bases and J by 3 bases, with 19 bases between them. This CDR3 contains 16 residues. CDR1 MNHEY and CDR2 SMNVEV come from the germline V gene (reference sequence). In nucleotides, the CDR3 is TGTGCCAGCAGGCAGCTTCGAGCGGGCGGTACAGATACGCAGTATTTT. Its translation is CASRQLRAGGTDTQYF.

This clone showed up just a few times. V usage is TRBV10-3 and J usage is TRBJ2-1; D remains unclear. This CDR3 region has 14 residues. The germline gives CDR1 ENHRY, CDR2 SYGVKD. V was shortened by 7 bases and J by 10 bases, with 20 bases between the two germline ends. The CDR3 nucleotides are TGTGCCATCACGTCGGAGCCAGGCATACTGGAGCAGTTCTTC. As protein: CAITSEPGILEQFF.

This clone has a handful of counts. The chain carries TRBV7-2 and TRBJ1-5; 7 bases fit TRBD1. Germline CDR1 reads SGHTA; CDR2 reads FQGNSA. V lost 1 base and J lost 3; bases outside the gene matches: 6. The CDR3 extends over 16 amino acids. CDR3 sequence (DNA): TGTGCCAGCAGCTTAGACAGGGGTGTTTACAATCAGCCCCAGCATTTT. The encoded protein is CASSLDRGVYNQPQHF.

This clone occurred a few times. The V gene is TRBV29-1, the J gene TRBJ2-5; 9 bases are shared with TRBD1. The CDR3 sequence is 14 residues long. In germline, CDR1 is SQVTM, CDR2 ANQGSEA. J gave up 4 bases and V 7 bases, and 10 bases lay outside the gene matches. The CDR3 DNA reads TGCAGCGCCAAGGACAGGGGCCAGGTAGAGACCCAGTACTTC. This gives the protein CSAKDRGQVETQYF.

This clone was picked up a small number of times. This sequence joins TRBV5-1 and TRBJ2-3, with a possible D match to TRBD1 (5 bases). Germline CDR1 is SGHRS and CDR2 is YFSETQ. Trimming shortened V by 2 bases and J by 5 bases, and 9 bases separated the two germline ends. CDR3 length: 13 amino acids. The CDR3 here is CASSFQGLDTQYF. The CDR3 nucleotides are TGCGCCAGCAGCTTCCAGGGATTAGATACGCAGTATTTT.

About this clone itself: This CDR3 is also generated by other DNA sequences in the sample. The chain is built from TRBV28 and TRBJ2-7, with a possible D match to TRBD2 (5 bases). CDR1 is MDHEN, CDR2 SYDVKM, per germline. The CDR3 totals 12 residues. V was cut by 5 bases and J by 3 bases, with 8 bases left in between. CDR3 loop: CASSLRGYEQYF. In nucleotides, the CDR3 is TGTGCCAGCAGTCTCCGGGGCTACGAGCAGTACTTC.

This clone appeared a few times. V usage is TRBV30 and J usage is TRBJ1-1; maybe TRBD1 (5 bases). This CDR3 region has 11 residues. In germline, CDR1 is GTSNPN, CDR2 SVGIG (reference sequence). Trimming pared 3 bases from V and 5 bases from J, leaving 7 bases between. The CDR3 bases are TGTGCCTGGAGGTGGGGGACTGAAGCTTTCTTT. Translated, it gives CAWRWGTEAFF.

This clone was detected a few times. CDR3 amino acids: CASSQPFRDSNEQYF. The CDR3, as DNA: TGCGCCAGCAGCCAGCCCTTCCGGGACTCTAACGAGCAGTACTTC. This chain joins TRBV4-1 and TRBJ2-7; TRBD2 might be the D (6 bases). CDR1 and CDR2 (germline): MGHRA, YSYEKL. There are 15 residues in the CDR3. V was pared by 3 bases and J by 5 bases, with 17 bases between.